Only a few counts were recorded for the clone carrying this T cell receptor (beta chain). The record originates from a study of identical twins. A universal primer site was created by template switching, with the cDNA bearing unique molecular identifiers. TCRdb recomputed calls from the 5' RACE reads with MiXCR, one row per CDR3 protein. The profile shows approximately 680,000 distinct CDR3 sequences, roughly 7.1% of them singletons. All donors were healthy, and all were Caucasian. Between the trimmed V and J ends, which lost 0 bases and 1 base, there was a span of 12 bases. Germline CDR1 reads LNHNV; CDR2 reads YYDKDF (reference sequence). The length of the CDR3 is 17 residues. These data are also associated with another study on yellow fever vaccine responses in identical twins.

The rearrangement links TRBV15 to TRBJ2-2, with unresolved D. This clonotype was sampled from a young woman in good health. The sequenced sample consisted of PBMCs. CDR3 nucleotides: TGTGCCACCAGCAGAGATGTGGGTACGCTGAACACCGGGGAGCTGTTTTTT. Residues: CATSRDVGTLNTGELFF. The full variable domain, its missing parts supplied by reference TRBV15 and TRBJ2-2, is DAMVIQNPRYQVTQFGKPVTLSCSQTLNHNVMYWYQQKSSQAPKLLFHYYDKDFNNEADTPDNFQSRRPNTSFCFLDIRSPGLGDTAMYLCATSRDVGTLNTGELFFGEGSRLTVL.